One and the same sample provided the 15 T cell receptor beta chains below, sequenced in a study of T cells in Graves' hyperthyroidism and ophthalmopathy. Amplified TCR beta CDR3 regions came from RNA transcripts. Initially, a first-round RT-PCR of the TCR CDR3 employed the HTBI primer set. TCRdb itself ran the multiplex PCR reads through MiXCR, one entry per CDR3 protein. The data contain 350,000 to 500,000 distinct CDR3 sequences, around 13% of them singletons. The sequencing sample was made of blood. The receptor source for this set is a woman aged 18 to 35 with Graves' hyperthyroidism.

Here the CDR3 DNA reads TGTGCCTGGAGTCCCGCCAGGCTATCGGACACTGAAGCTTTCTTT. It is translated as CAWSPARLSDTEAFF. The rearrangement joins TRBV30 to TRBJ1-1; no definite D call. This CDR3 is built from 15 residues. Germline V gives CDR1 GTSNPN, CDR2 SVGIG (reference sequence). Trimming left V 2 bases short and J 3 bases short, with 16 bases between.

There are many counts of this clonotype. The chain has TRBV12-3 or TRBV12-4 and TRBJ2-7, with TRBD1 matching 7 bases. The J segment lost 2 bases and the V segment lost 4 bases, leaving 5 bases of the junction unmatched. The CDR3 contains 14 residues. As DNA, the CDR3 is TGTGCCAGCAGTTCCCGGACAGGCCCCTACGAGCAGTACTTC. Protein product: CASSSRTGPYEQYF.

In its sample, this clonotype was seen a few times. The chain recombines TRBV10-3 with TRBJ2-1; possible D gene TRBD2, 5 bases. Germline CDR1 is ENHRY and CDR2 is SYGVKD. V lost 6 bases to trimming and J lost 5 bases, with 14 bases between them. There are 14 residues in the CDR3. The CDR3 protein is CAIRVRGSHNEQFF. CDR3 coding DNA: TGTGCCATCAGGGTTCGCGGGTCCCACAATGAGCAGTTCTTC.

CDR3 bases: TGCAGTGCTAGAGTGACAGGATTGAGGAACACTGAAGCTTTCTTT. Translated, it gives CSARVTGLRNTEAFF. J is TRBJ1-1 and V is TRBV20-1; perhaps TRBD1 as D (6 bases). Germline lookup yields CDR1 DFQATT and CDR2 SNEGSKA (reference sequence). This CDR3 is 15 amino acids long. Trimming pared 1 base from V and 1 base from J, leaving 13 bases between.

This clonotype was counted many times. This rearrangement joins TRBV6-1 to TRBJ1-3; D gene uncertain. In germline, CDR1 is MNHNS, CDR2 SASEGT. The CDR3 is 15 residues long. Trimming removed 5 bases at V and 0 bases at J, with 11 bases between. Here the CDR3 reads CASSKTLTSGNTIYF. The CDR3 DNA sequence: TGTGCCAGCAGTAAAACACTTACCTCTGGAAACACCATATATTTT.

This clonotype was detected ten times or more. V and J are TRBV28 and TRBJ1-6; perhaps TRBD1 as D (5 bases). The CDR3 extends over 15 amino acids. The V and J ends lost 1 base and 10 bases respectively, with 14 bases between them. Per germline, CDR1 MDHEN and CDR2 SYDVKM. The CDR3 region is CASSLSQGTVSPLHF. In DNA, the CDR3 is TGTGCCAGCAGTTTATCTCAGGGCACGGTCTCACCCCTCCACTTT. Supplemented by reference TRBV28 and TRBJ1-6, the full variable domain reads DVKVTQSSRYLVKRTGEKVFLECVQDMDHENMFWYRQDPGLGLRLIYFSYDVKMKEKGDIPEGYSVSREKKERFSLILESASTNQTSMYLCASSLSQGTVSPLHFGNGTRLTVT.

This clonotype appeared a few times. The gene calls are TRBV10-2 and TRBJ2-7; TRBD1 matches at 8 bases. V shed 6 bases and J 5 bases; nucleotides not matched to a gene: 6. Germline CDR1 is WSHSY and CDR2 is SAAADI. The CDR3 totals 13 residues. CDR3 sequence reads: CASSLQGADEQYF. DNA of the CDR3: TGCGCCAGCAGCCTCCAGGGGGCCGACGAGCAGTACTTC.

This clonotype came up a few times. The V call is TRBV5-1, the J call TRBJ1-4; a weak D match, TRBD1 (5 bases). Between the trimmed V and J ends, which lost 2 bases and 5 bases, there was a span of 13 bases. Germline CDR1 SGHRS, CDR2 YFSETQ. CDR3 size: 15 residues. The CDR3 sequence: CASSFLGTGNEKLFF. The DNA of the CDR3 is TGCGCCAGCAGCTTCCTAGGGACGGGGAATGAAAAACTGTTTTTT.

This clonotype was seen more than once but under ten times. The chain recombines TRBV20-1 with TRBJ2-3, with TRBD2 identical over 8 bases. The CDR3 contains 15 residues. V lost 3 bases to trimming and J lost 2 bases; unmatched junction nucleotides: 7. Per the germline V gene, CDR1 is DFQATT and CDR2 is SNEGSKA (reference sequence). CDR3 amino acids: CSARGTSGHTDTQYF. Here the CDR3 DNA reads TGCAGTGCTAGGGGTACTAGCGGACACACAGATACGCAGTATTTT.

The chain carries TRBV7-8 and TRBJ2-5; D unresolved. The CDR3 spans 15 residues. The germline CDR1 and CDR2 sequences are SGHVS and FQNEAQ. V was shortened by 1 base and J by 5 bases, with 14 bases between the two germline ends. CDR3 DNA: TGTGCCAGCAGCTTAGGGGTCGAAGTCGGGGAGACCCAGTACTTC. Amino acids: CASSLGVEVGETQYF.

This clonotype was detected a few times. This chain joins TRBV19 and TRBJ1-1; the D gene is possibly TRBD1 (6 bases). V was pared by 3 bases and J by 4 bases, with 12 bases between. Germline V lookup: CDR1 LNHDA, CDR2 SQIVND (reference sequence). The CDR3 runs 14 residues. CDR3 bases: TGTGCCAGTAGTATTGCAGGGGAACGCACTGAAGCTTTCTTT. Translating it yields CASSIAGERTEAFF. Full variable domain (outside the CDR3, taken from reference TRBV19 and TRBJ1-1): DGGITQSPKYLFRKEGQNVTLSCEQNLNHDAMYWYRQDPGQGLRLIYYSQIVNDFQKGDIAEGYSVSREKKESFPLTVTSAQKNPTAFYLCASSIAGERTEAFFGQGTRLTVV.

This clonotype was detected many times. The rearrangement joins TRBV27 to TRBJ2-7; D uncertain. The germline CDR1 and CDR2 sequences are MNHEY and SMNVEV (reference sequence). Trimming left V 5 bases short and J 2 bases short, with 16 bases between. CDR3 size: 15 residues. The CDR3 DNA sequence: TGTGCCAGCAGTGGGGTGGTGGGTCTCACCTACGAGCAGTACTTC. Translating gives CASSGVVGLTYEQYF.

As for this clonotype: The germline gene is not matched at one end of the junction; a read error may be the cause. This sequence joins TRBV20-1 and TRBJ2-1, with 7 bases that match TRBD2. The CDR3 loop spans 15 amino acids. The germline V gene encodes CDR1 DFQATT and CDR2 SNEGSKA (reference sequence). DNA of the CDR3: TGCAGTGCTAACGGGGCGGGAGAGGTCTACGATGAGCAGTTCTTC. Translating gives CSANGAGEVYDEQFF.

This clonotype has a handful of counts. The genes are TRBV5-1 and TRBJ2-1; no definite D call. V was clipped by 1 base and J by 6 bases, with 17 bases between them. The germline CDR1 and CDR2 sequences are SGHRS and YFSETQ. The CDR3 length is 16 residues. The CDR3 loop reads CASSLTVAGVGNEQFF. The CDR3 bases are TGCGCCAGCAGCTTGACGGTAGCTGGGGTAGGCAATGAGCAGTTCTTC.

This clonotype has a handful of counts. The chain links TRBV28 to TRBJ2-6; a possible D gene is TRBD1 (5 bases). This CDR3 region has 17 residues. Trimming cost V 6 bases and J 2 bases, with 17 bases left between them. Germline CDR1 is MDHEN and CDR2 is SYDVKM. The CDR3, as DNA: TGTGCCAGCAGGCCTACGGCCAGGGTAACTGGGGCCAACGTCCTGACTTTC. Protein sequence: CASRPTARVTGANVLTF.